A single sample gave rise to the 3 T cell receptor beta chains below, sequenced in a study of cytomegalovirus exposure and HLA in healthy donors. In the PCR, 60 Vbeta and 13 Jbeta primers were used. Profiling relied on immunoSEQ multiplex PCR, and the TCRdb table lists in-frame clones only, not all of them. The data contain about 180,000 clones, about 77% of them seen just once; the ten biggest clones take up about 2.5%. Material for sequencing was PBMCs. Every receptor here comes from a woman in her thirties in good health and CMV-seropositive.

This clone was recorded only once. The same CDR3 also results from other DNA sequences found in this sample. The chain couples TRBV7-2 to TRBJ2-7, with TRBD2 as a possible D gene (6 bases). V was pared by 2 bases and J by 3 bases, with 11 bases between. This CDR3 comprises 14 residues. Germline CDR1 SGHTA, CDR2 FQGNSA. The CDR3 loop is CASSLSRTNYEQYF. CDR3 in DNA: TGTGCCAGCAGCTTAAGCCGGACTAACTACGAGCAGTACTTC.

The genes are TRBV28 and TRBJ2-2; 9 bases are a match to TRBD2. The CDR3 sequence is 16 residues long. CDR1 is MDHEN and CDR2 is SYDVKM in the germline V gene. V trimming: 5 bases; J trimming: 6 bases; junction bases outside the gene matches: 10. CDR3 sequence (DNA): TGTGCCAGCAGTGCCCCGGGACTAGCCCCTCCCGGGGAGCTGTTTTTT. This encodes CASSAPGLAPPGELFF.

The rearrangement joins TRBV19 to TRBJ1-6; 9 nucleotides align to TRBD1. Losses at the gene ends were 10 bases for V and 8 bases for J; bases not matched to a gene: 9. Per germline, CDR1 LNHDA and CDR2 SQIVND (reference sequence). The CDR3 consists of 14 residues. The CDR3 DNA reads as TGTGCCACCGAAGGGGGACAGGGCTATTCACCCCTCCACTTT. It yields the protein CATEGGQGYSPLHF.